Shown below are 25 T cell receptor beta chains from a single sample sequenced in a study of beta chain features in type 1 diabetes listed by TCRdb under 2018. Library method: the immunoSEQ multiplex PCR assay. The entire amount of isolated RNA was reverse transcribed using the High Capacity cDNA Reverse Transcription Kit, so the sequenced TCRB transcripts were expressed ones. TCRdb obtained this table from immuneACCESS and retained in-frame rearrangements with V and J assigned. These tables miss some clones; where compared with another copy, unresolved V genes account for less than half of the shortfall, and the remainder is unexplained. The sample profile shows roughly 230,000 clones; 11% of them were found once. The ten most abundant clones make up around 0.017% of the sample. Their antigens are not known. Study-level results and caveats: A moderate but significant shortening of TCRB CDR3 length was observed in type 1 diabetes patients in all four CD4+ subsets.

Sequencing was performed on naive CD4+ T cells from blood. Read against the paper, the sample's cell subset or site label means: true naive CD4+ T cells. The receptors here all came from a man aged 30 to 39 with type 1 diabetes.

DNA for the CDR3: TGTGCCACCAGCCGGACTCTGAATGAGGCTGAAGCTTTCTTT. It translates to CATSRTLNEAEAFF. V and J are TRBV15 and TRBJ1-1; D call uncertain. This CDR3 spans 14 amino acids. V lost 5 bases and J lost 6, with 16 bases in between. Germline V lookup: CDR1 LNHNV, CDR2 YYDKDF (reference sequence).

This clone was seen only a few times. The chain has TRBV4-2 and TRBJ1-1; D gene unclear. Trimming pared 3 bases from V and 2 bases from J, leaving 10 bases between. The CDR3 is 14 residues long. The germline V gene has CDR1 LGHNA and CDR2 YNFKEQ. The CDR3, as DNA: TGTGCCAGCAGCCAGCCGGGGTTAAACACTGAAGCTTTCTTT. Its translation is CASSQPGLNTEAFF.

The chain joins TRBV18 to TRBJ1-3; unclear D gene. This CDR3 comprises 15 residues. Germline CDR1 reads KGHSH; CDR2 reads LQKENI. Trimming took off 5 bases at V and 2 bases at J, with 13 bases between the two ends. As DNA, the CDR3 is TGTGCCAGCTCAAGTCGCACCGGGGCTGGAAACACCATATATTTT. Translation: CASSSRTGAGNTIYF. The whole variable domain, filled in from reference TRBV18 and TRBJ1-3, reads NAGVMQNPRHLVRRRGQEARLRCSPMKGHSHVYWYRQLPEEGLKFMVYLQKENIIDESGMPKERFSAEFPKEGPSILRIQQVVRGDSAAYFCASSSRTGAGNTIYFGEGSWLTVV.

The table lists this clone with a few counts. The chain uses TRBV29-1 and TRBJ2-2, with TRBD2 as a possible D gene (5 bases). V lost 5 bases, J lost 3 bases, and 13 bases lay in between. Germline assignment: CDR1 SQVTM and CDR2 ANQGSEA. The CDR3 has 14 amino acids. CDR3 protein: CSVRRGEDTGELFF. For the CDR3, the DNA is TGCAGCGTTCGTCGGGGAGAGGACACCGGGGAGCTGTTTTTT.

This clone showed up just once. The rearrangement links TRBV6-5 to TRBJ2-5; D not certain. Trimming removed 6 bases at V and 4 bases at J, with 15 bases between. There are 14 residues in the CDR3. From germline, CDR1 is MNHEY and CDR2 SVGAGI. The DNA of the CDR3 is TGTGCCAGCAGCTCTGGTCCCTTCGGAGAGACCCAGTACTTC. Amino acids: CASSSGPFGETQYF.

The chain is built from TRBV11-2 and TRBJ1-1; D is possibly TRBD1 (5 bases). Trimming took off 1 base at V and 2 bases at J, with 11 bases between the two ends. From germline, CDR1 is SGHAT and CDR2 FQNNGV. CDR3 length equals 15 residues. CDR3 DNA sequence: TGTGCCAGCAGCTTAGGGACACCCGCCAACACTGAAGCTTTCTTT. This translates into CASSLGTPANTEAFF.

This clone showed up just a few times. The genes are TRBV28 and TRBJ1-1; 8 nucleotides match TRBD1. V shed 9 bases and J 4 bases; nucleotides not matched to a gene: 4. The length of the CDR3 is 12 residues. Germline values: CDR1 MDHEN, CDR2 SYDVKM. Written as DNA, the CDR3 is TGTGCCAGTCAACAGGGGGGCACTGAAGCTTTCTTT. Translation: CASQQGGTEAFF.

This rearrangement joins TRBV9 to TRBJ2-3, with D possibly TRBD2 on 7 matching bases. CDR1 is SGDLS and CDR2 is YYNGEE in the germline V gene. The CDR3 extends over 17 amino acids. V gave up 4 bases and J gave up 2 bases, with 20 bases separating them. The chain's CDR3 is CASSLQRDTTFTDTQYF. CDR3 sequence (DNA): TGTGCCAGCAGCCTCCAGCGGGACACGACTTTCACAGATACGCAGTATTTT.

Only a few counts were recorded for this clone. This chain's CDR3 is CASSQREGTTNYGYTF. Written as DNA, the CDR3 is TGTGCCAGCAGCCAACGGGAGGGGACCACTAACTATGGCTACACCTTC. The chain is built from TRBV5-4 and TRBJ1-2; maybe TRBD1 (5 bases). CDR1 and CDR2 (germline): SGHNT, YYREEE (reference sequence). The V end lost 4 bases, the J end lost 0 bases, and 16 bases lay between the germline ends. The CDR3 totals 16 residues.

The rearrangement joins TRBV7-2 to TRBJ2-1; 8 bases align to TRBD2. CDR3 length: 13 residues. In germline, CDR1 is SGHTA, CDR2 FQGNSA. V trimming: 8 bases; J trimming: 7 bases; junction bases outside the gene matches: 7. CDR3 region: CASLAGLRNEQFF. The CDR3 DNA sequence: TGTGCCAGCTTAGCGGGGCTGCGGAATGAGCAGTTCTTC.

The chain combines TRBV7-2 with TRBJ1-4; D not certain. Looked up from germline, CDR1 is SGHTA and CDR2 is FQGNSA. The CDR3 loop spans 14 amino acids. The germline V and J ends were trimmed by 3 bases and 5 bases, with 10 bases remaining between them. The DNA for the CDR3 is TGTGCCAGCAGCTTCTTTGGGCTGAATGAAAAACTGTTTTTT. Residues: CASSFFGLNEKLFF.

This clone was observed a handful of times. The gene calls are TRBV7-2 and TRBJ2-7; D perhaps matches TRBD1 (5 bases). The length of the CDR3 is 16 residues. CDR1 is SGHTA, CDR2 FQGNSA, per germline. Trimming cost V 1 base and J 0 bases, with 13 bases left between them. The CDR3 DNA follows: TGTGCCAGCAGCTTAGTATACAACAGGCCCTCCTACGAGCAGTACTTC. This gives the protein CASSLVYNRPSYEQYF.

This clone was seen more than once but under ten times. V gene TRBV5-1 combines with J gene TRBJ1-4; D might be TRBD1 (5 bases). The V end lost 2 bases, the J end lost 7 bases, and 12 bases lay between the germline ends. The germline V gene has CDR1 SGHRS and CDR2 YFSETQ. The CDR3 loop spans 14 amino acids. The CDR3 sequence is CASSFQGTGEKLFF. Written as DNA, the CDR3 is TGCGCCAGCAGCTTCCAGGGTACCGGTGAAAAACTGTTTTTT.

V gene TRBV5-1 combines with J gene TRBJ2-7; TRBD1 might be the D (6 bases). The germline gives CDR1 SGHRS, CDR2 YFSETQ. The CDR3 is 13 amino acids. V lost 4 bases and J 4 bases, leaving 12 bases between the germline ends. DNA of the CDR3: TGCGCCAGCAGCCGGGACAAGGCTTACGAGCAGTACTTC. It translates to CASSRDKAYEQYF.

V usage is TRBV28 and J usage is TRBJ1-2; perhaps TRBD1 as D (5 bases). CDR1 MDHEN and CDR2 SYDVKM come from the germline V gene. Trimming shortened V by 2 bases and J by 6 bases, and 13 bases separated the two germline ends. The CDR3 is 14 amino acids. The CDR3 region has the DNA TGTGCCAGCAGTTTAGGGCCAGGGCGCCATGGCTACACCTTC. The encoded protein is CASSLGPGRHGYTF.

This clone appeared a single time. The rearrangement uses TRBV19 and TRBJ2-7; a possible D gene is TRBD2 (6 bases). V lost 0 bases to trimming and J lost 0 bases, with 12 bases between them. The CDR3 loop spans 16 amino acids. Germline assignment: CDR1 LNHDA and CDR2 SQIVND (reference sequence). CDR3 in DNA: TGTGCCAGTAGTATAGAAGGAGGGGTCCTCTCCTACGAGCAGTACTTC. It translates to CASSIEGGVLSYEQYF.

This clone was seen a handful of times. V and J are TRBV4-1 and TRBJ1-4, with D possibly matching TRBD1 (6 bases). V was pared by 8 bases and J by 3 bases, with 19 bases between. This CDR3 has 16 amino acids. CDR1 is MGHRA, CDR2 YSYEKL, per germline. The CDR3 DNA reads as TGCGCCAGCCGCCCTCGATCCAGGGGTGCTAATGAAAAACTGTTTTTT. This translates into CASRPRSRGANEKLFF.

This clone has a handful of counts. The chain is built from TRBV7-2 and TRBJ2-3, with 10 bases matching TRBD2. Germline CDR1 reads SGHTA; CDR2 reads FQGNSA. The CDR3 covers 14 residues. J lost 5 bases, V lost 5 bases, and 4 bases had no gene match. As DNA, the CDR3 is TGTGCCAGCAGCAGCGGGGGGGCCAGAGATACGCAGTATTTT. Translated: CASSSGGARDTQYF.

The V call is TRBV28, the J call TRBJ1-6, with D unclear. In germline, CDR1 is MDHEN, CDR2 SYDVKM. Trimming removed 2 bases from V and 10 bases from J, with 9 bases in between. This CDR3 has 13 residues. CDR3 DNA: TGTGCCAGCAGTTTAAATCCGGGATCACCCCTCCACTTT. It specifies CASSLNPGSPLHF.

This clone has just a few counts. The chain combines TRBV6-5 with TRBJ2-7; D may be TRBD1 (5 bases). The germline V gene encodes CDR1 MNHEY and CDR2 SVGAGI. The CDR3 runs to 15 residues. The germline V and J ends were trimmed by 2 bases and 3 bases, with 14 bases remaining between them. CDR3: CASSYAGDSGYEQYF. CDR3 bases: TGTGCCAGCAGTTACGCCGGTGACAGTGGCTACGAGCAGTACTTC.

This clone turned up a few times. The chain is built from TRBV5-4 and TRBJ2-7; 11 bases map to TRBD2. Losses at the gene ends were 3 bases for V and 4 bases for J; bases not matched to a gene: 3. Germline V gives CDR1 SGHNT, CDR2 YYREEE (reference sequence). The CDR3 runs 14 residues. The CDR3 region is CASSSTSGVYEQYF. CDR3 in DNA: TGTGCCAGCAGCTCGACTAGCGGGGTGTACGAGCAGTACTTC.

The chain has TRBV30 and TRBJ1-1; TRBD1 matches at 8 bases. Unmatched junction bases numbered 6, after V lost 3 bases and J lost 3 bases. Germline V gene sequence: CDR1 GTSNPN, CDR2 SVGIG (reference sequence). The CDR3 sequence is 14 residues long. The CDR3 DNA sequence: TGTGCCTGGAGCGGAGGGACAGGTCACACTGAAGCTTTCTTT. Encoded protein: CAWSGGTGHTEAFF. The entire variable domain, with the rest obtained from reference TRBV30 and TRBJ1-1, is as follows: SQTIHQWPATLVQPVGSPLSLECTVEGTSNPNLYWYRQAAGRGLQLLFYSVGIGQISSEVPQNLSASRPQDRQFILSSKKLLLSDSGFYLCAWSGGTGHTEAFFGQGTRLTVV.

This sequence joins TRBV5-1 and TRBJ2-1; tentatively, D is TRBD1 (5 bases). Germline loops: CDR1 SGHRS, CDR2 YFSETQ. Trimming removed 0 bases at V and 4 bases at J, with 11 bases between. This CDR3 is built from 15 residues. For the CDR3, the DNA is TGCGCCAGCAGCTTGGCCCAGGGTGCGTACAATGAGCAGTTCTTC. It translates to CASSLAQGAYNEQFF.

This clone was seen a handful of times. Sequence at one end of the junction differs from germline and may be a read error. This chain joins TRBV2 and TRBJ2-3, with D possibly matching TRBD2 (7 bases). Germline V CDR1 and CDR2: SNHLY, FYNNEI. CDR3 length equals 11 residues. CDR3 bases: TGTGCCAGCAGGACGGGGGGCGCCAAGGATTTT. Amino acids: CASRTGGAKDF.

V is TRBV5-1 and J is TRBJ2-1, with 11 bases fitting TRBD2. Germline V gene sequence: CDR1 SGHRS, CDR2 YFSETQ. Trimming cost V 5 bases and J 8 bases; bases outside gene matches: 6. The CDR3 sequence is 14 residues long. CDR3 sequence reads: CASRLAGAWDEQFF. CDR3 in DNA: TGCGCCAGCAGACTAGCGGGGGCCTGGGATGAGCAGTTCTTC. Looking up the rest from reference TRBV5-1 and TRBJ2-1 gives the full variable domain: KAGVTQTPRYLIKTRGQQVTLSCSPISGHRSVSWYQQTPGQGLQFLFEYFSETQRNKGNFPGRFSGRQFSNSRSEMNVSTLELGDSALYLCASRLAGAWDEQFFGPGTRLTVL.